This TCR beta chain was retrieved from a study of blood T cell repertoires in COVID-19. About the study: Sample material is recorded as cDNA or gDNA derived from T cells, B-cell-depleted T cells, or PBMCs.

Original processing methods: Scientists estimated how many nucleated cells there were by amplifying reference gene primers. The protocol was immunoSEQ multiplex PCR, while the TCRdb copy is restricted to in-frame clones and leaves out a portion. From that table come the V and J calls and clone size; the DNA was used to work out D and trimming. The data contain about 200,000 clones, about 84% of them singletons. CDR1 is MNHEY and CDR2 is SVGAGI in the germline V gene. The CDR3 runs to 15 residues. V lost 7 bases, J lost 1 base, and 11 bases lay in between. The sample was PBMCs or T cells enriched from blood (not recorded which). The receptor was derived from a man aged 35 to 55 with acute COVID-19. This chain connects TRBV6-5 to TRBJ2-6, with a tentative D call TRBD2 (5 bases). The CDR3 DNA is TGTGCCAGCAAGGGCGGGCGGTCTGGGGCCAACGTCCTGACTTTC. This codes for CASKGGRSGANVLTF.